In its sample, the clone carrying this T cell receptor (beta chain) was seen many times. The antigen is not known. The J segment lost 4 bases and the V segment lost 5 bases, leaving 11 bases of the junction unmatched. The CDR3 sequence is 14 residues long. Germline V gene data show CDR1 as DFQATT and CDR2 as SNEGSKA (reference sequence). 5'-RACE, quantitative and with molecular barcodes, yielded the TCR beta libraries. TCRdb analysed the 5' RACE reads with MiXCR anew, one entry per CDR3 protein. The sample lists 15,000 or so distinct CDR3 sequences; 7% to 10% were seen once. The data were taken from a study of CD8 T cells in ankylosing spondylitis. Study-level points and caveats: Existing reports had already noted some motif variants in reactive arthritis synovial fluid and blood. One TCR beta motif, made up of under ten highly homologous variants, appeared characteristic of ankylosing spondylitis blood.

This receptor was obtained from a male donor with ankylosing spondylitis or in good health (not recorded which). The V call is TRBV20-1, the J call TRBJ2-7; 7 nucleotides agree with TRBD2. The sample consisted of blood. The CDR3 bases are TGCAGTGCTGGGAGGGCGGGGCGCGGTTACGAGCAGTACTTC. This gives the protein CSAGRAGRGYEQYF.